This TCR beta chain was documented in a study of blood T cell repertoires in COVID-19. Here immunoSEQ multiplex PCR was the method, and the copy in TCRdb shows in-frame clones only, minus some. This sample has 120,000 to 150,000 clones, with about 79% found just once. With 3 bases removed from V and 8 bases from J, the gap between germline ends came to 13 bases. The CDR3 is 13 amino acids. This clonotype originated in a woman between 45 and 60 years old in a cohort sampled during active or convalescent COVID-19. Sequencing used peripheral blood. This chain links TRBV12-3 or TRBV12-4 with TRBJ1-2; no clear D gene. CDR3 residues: CASSFGSIEGYTF. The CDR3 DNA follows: TGTGCCAGCAGTTTCGGGTCGATTGAGGGCTACACCTTC.